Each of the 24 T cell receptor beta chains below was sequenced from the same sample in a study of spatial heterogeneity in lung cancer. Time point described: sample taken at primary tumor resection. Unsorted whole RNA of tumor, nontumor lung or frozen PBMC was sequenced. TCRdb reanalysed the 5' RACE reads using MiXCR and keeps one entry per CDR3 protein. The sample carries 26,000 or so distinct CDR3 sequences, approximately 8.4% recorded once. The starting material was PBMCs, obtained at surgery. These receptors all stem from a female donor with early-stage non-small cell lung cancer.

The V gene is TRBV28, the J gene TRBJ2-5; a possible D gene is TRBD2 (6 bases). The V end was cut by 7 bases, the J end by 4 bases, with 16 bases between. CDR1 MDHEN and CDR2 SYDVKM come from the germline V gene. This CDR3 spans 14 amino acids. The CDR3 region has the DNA TGTGCCAGCACGGGGTCGGGGGAAGGAGAGACCCAGTACTTC. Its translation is CASTGSGEGETQYF.

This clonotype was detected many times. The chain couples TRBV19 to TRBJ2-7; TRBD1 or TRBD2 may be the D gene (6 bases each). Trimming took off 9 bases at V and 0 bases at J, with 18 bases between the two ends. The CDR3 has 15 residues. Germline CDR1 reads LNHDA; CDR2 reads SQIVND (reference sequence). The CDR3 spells CASSQQEGVSYEQYF. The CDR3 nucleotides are TGTGCCAGCAGTCAACAGGAGGGGGTCTCCTACGAGCAGTACTTC.

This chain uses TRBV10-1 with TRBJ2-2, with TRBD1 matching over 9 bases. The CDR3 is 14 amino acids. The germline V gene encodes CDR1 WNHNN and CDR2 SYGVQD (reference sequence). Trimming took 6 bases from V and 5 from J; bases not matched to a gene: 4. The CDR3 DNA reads TGCGCCAGCAGGGGACAGGGAGGGACCGGGGAGCTGTTTTTT. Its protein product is CASRGQGGTGELFF.

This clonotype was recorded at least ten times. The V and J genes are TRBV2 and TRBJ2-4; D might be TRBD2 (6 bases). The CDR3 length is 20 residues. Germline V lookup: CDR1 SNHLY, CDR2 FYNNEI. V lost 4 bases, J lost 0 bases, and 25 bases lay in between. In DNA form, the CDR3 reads TGTGCCAGCAGTGGCGGGGCAGGATTACCGCGGTTTTTAGCCAAAAACATTCAGTACTTC. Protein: CASSGGAGLPRFLAKNIQYF.

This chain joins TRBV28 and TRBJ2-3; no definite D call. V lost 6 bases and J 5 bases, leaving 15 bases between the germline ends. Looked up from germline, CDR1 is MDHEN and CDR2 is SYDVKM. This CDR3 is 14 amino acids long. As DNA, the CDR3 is TGTGCCAGCAGCTCTCAAACAAATCAAGATACGCAGTATTTT. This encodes CASSSQTNQDTQYF.

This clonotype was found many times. CDR3: CASSQGVTVAGAFEQYF. CDR3 coding DNA: TGTGCCAGCAGCCAAGGGGTAACGGTAGCGGGAGCTTTCGAGCAGTACTTC. V usage is TRBV4-2 and J usage is TRBJ2-7; 9 bases fit TRBD2. The germline CDR1 and CDR2 sequences are LGHNA and YNFKEQ. This CDR3 is built from 17 residues. V shed 1 base and J 6 bases; nucleotides not matched to a gene: 13.

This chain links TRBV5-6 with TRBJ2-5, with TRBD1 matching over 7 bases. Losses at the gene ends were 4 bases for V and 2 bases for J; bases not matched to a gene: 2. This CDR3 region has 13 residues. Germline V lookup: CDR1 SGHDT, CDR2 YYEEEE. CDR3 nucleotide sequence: TGTGCCAGCAGCAGACAGGGACAAGAGACCCAGTACTTC. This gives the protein CASSRQGQETQYF. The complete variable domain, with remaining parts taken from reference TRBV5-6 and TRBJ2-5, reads DAGVTQSPTHLIKTRGQQVTLRCSPKSGHDTVSWYQQALGQGPQFIFQYYEEEERQRGNFPDRFSGHQFPNYSSELNVNALLLGDSALYLCASSRQGQETQYFGPGTRLLVL.

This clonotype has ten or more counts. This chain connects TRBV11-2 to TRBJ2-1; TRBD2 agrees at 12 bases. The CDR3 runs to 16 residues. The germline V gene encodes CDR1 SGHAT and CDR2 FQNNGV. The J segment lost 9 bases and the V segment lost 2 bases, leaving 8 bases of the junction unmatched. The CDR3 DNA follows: TGTGCCAGCAGCTTACCGGGGACTAGCGGGTTTTCTGAGCAGTTCTTC. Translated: CASSLPGTSGFSEQFF. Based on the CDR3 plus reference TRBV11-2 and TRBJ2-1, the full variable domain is EAGVAQSPRYKIIEKRQSVAFWCNPISGHATLYWYQQILGQGPKLLIQFQNNGVVDDSQLPKDRFSAERLKGVDSTLKIQPAKLEDSAVYLCASSLPGTSGFSEQFFGPGTRLTVL.

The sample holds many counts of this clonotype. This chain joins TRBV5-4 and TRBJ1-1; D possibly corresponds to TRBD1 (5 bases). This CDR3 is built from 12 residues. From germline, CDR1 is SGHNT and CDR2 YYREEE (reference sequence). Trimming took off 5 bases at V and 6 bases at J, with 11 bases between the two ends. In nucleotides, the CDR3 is TGTGCCAGCAGTATGGGGGGACCTGAAGCTTTCTTT. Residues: CASSMGGPEAFF.

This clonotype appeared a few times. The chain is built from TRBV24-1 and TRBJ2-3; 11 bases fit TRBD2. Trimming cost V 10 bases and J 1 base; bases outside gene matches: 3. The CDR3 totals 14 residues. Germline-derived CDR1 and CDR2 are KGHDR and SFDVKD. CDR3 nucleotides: TGTGCCACAGTAGCGGGAGGGGGCACAGATACGCAGTATTTT. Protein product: CATVAGGGTDTQYF.

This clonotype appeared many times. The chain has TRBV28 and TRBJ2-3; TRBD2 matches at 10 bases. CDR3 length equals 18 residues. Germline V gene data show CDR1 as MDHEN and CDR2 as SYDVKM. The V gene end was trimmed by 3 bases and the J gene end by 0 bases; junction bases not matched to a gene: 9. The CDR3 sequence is CASSFLAGGAGSTDTQYF. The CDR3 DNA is TGTGCCAGCAGTTTTTTAGCGGGAGGTGCTGGAAGCACAGATACGCAGTATTTT.

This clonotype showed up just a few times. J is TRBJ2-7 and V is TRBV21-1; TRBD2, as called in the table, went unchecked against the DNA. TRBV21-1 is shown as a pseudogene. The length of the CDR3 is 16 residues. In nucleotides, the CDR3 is TGTGCCAGCAGCAAAGCCACCAAAGGGACTTTATACGAGCAGTACGTC. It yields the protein CASSKATKGTLYEQYV.

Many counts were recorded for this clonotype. The CDR3 coding sequence is TGTGCCAGCTCACCTCGGACCAGTGACGAGCAGTACTTC. Its protein is CASSPRTSDEQYF. The chain carries TRBV18 and TRBJ2-7, with D uncertain. CDR1 and CDR2 from the germline V gene are KGHSH and LQKENI. The CDR3 length is 13 residues. V was clipped by 3 bases and J by 5 bases, with 11 bases between them.

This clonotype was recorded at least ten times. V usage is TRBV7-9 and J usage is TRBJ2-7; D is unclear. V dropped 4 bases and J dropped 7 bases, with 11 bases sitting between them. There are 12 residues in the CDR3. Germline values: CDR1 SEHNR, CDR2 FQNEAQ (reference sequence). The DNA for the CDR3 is TGTGCCAGCAGCTCCCCCGGGCAGGAGCAGTACTTC. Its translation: CASSSPGQEQYF. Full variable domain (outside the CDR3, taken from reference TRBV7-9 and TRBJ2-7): DTGVSQNPRHKITKRGQNVTFRCDPISEHNRLYWYRQTLGQGPEFLTYFQNEAQLEKSRLLSDRFSAERPKGSFSTLEIQRTEQGDSAMYLCASSSPGQEQYFGPGTRLTVT.

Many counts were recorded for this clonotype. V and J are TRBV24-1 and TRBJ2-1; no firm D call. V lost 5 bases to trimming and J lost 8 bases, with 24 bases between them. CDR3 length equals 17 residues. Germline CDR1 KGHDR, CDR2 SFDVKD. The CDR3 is CATSAHHRAANIDEQFF. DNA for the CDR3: TGTGCCACCAGTGCTCATCACCGGGCCGCCAACATCGATGAGCAGTTCTTC.

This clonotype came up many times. The CDR3 DNA is TGCAGTGCTAGTTTCCAGAGGGACGCCTACGAGCAGTACTTC. It encodes CSASFQRDAYEQYF. The rearrangement uses TRBV20-1 and TRBJ2-7; D tentatively reads TRBD1 or TRBD2 (5 bases each). The CDR3 loop spans 14 amino acids. V was cut by 3 bases and J by 2 bases, with 14 bases left in between. The germline CDR1 and CDR2 sequences are DFQATT and SNEGSKA (reference sequence).

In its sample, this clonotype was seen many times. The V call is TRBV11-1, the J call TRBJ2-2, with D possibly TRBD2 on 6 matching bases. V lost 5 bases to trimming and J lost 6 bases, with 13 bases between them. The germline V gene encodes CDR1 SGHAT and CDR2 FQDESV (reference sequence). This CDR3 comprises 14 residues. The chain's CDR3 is CASSPSGPAGELFF. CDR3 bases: TGTGCCAGCAGCCCGAGCGGGCCTGCCGGGGAGCTGTTTTTT.

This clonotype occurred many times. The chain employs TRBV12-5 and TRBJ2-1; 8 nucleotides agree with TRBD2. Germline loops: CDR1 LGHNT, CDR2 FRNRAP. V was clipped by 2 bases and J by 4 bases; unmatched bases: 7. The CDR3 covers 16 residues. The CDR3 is CASGLMTGGPYNEQFF. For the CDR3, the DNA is TGTGCTAGTGGTTTGATGACGGGAGGGCCATACAATGAGCAGTTCTTC.

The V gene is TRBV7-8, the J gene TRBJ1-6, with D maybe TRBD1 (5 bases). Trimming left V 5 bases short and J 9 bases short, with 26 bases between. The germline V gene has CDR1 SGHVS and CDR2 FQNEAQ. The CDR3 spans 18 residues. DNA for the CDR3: TGTGCCAGCAGCGACAAGGGACTGCTGGCGATAGGAGTTTCACCCCTCCACTTT. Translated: CASSDKGLLAIGVSPLHF.

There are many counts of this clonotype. CDR3 region: CASSPPSLGPGNTEAFF. The CDR3, as DNA: TGTGCCAGCTCACCACCGAGCCTCGGGCCGGGGAACACTGAAGCTTTCTTT. The gene calls are TRBV18 and TRBJ1-1; D remains unclear. This CDR3 comprises 17 residues. The ends were cut back, 0 bases at V and 1 base at J, with 15 bases in the middle. Looked up from germline, CDR1 is KGHSH and CDR2 is LQKENI.

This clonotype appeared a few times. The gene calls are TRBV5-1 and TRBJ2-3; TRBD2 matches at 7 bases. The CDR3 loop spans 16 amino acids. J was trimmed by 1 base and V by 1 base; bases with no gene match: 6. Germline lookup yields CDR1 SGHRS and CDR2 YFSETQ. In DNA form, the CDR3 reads TGCGCCAGCAGCTTGAACGCGGGAGTGGGCACAGATACGCAGTATTTT. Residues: CASSLNAGVGTDTQYF.

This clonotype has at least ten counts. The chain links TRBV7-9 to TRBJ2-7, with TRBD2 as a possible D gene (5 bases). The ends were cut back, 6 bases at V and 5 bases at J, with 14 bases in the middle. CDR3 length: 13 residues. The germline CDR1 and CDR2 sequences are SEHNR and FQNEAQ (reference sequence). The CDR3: CASRGRGSHEQYF. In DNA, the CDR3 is TGTGCCAGCAGGGGCCGGGGTTCCCACGAGCAGTACTTC.

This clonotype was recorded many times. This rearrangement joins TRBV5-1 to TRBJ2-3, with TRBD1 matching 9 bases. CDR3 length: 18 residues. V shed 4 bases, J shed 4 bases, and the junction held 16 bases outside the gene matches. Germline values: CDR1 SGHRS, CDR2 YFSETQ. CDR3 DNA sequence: TGCGCCAGCAGCCCGGAGGGGGCGACAGGGGGTGGCTCAGATACGCAGTATTTT. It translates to CASSPEGATGGGSDTQYF.

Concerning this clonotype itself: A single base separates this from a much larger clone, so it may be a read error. The CDR3 region is CASSPEGGGNRPQHF. The CDR3, as DNA: TGCGCCAGCAGCCCCGAGGGAGGGGGCAATCGGCCCCAGCATTTT. The J gene is TRBJ1-5, the V gene TRBV5-1; 7 bases are shared with TRBD1. The CDR3 sequence is 15 residues long. Germline loops: CDR1 SGHRS, CDR2 YFSETQ.